Shown below are 30 T cell receptor beta chains from a single sample sequenced in a study of blood T cells in healthy people across ages. The use of a sample-barcoded 5' primer and a J-beta primer mix characterized a second PCR of roughly 6 to 11 cycles. TCRdb reanalysed the 5' RACE reads using MiXCR and keeps one entry per CDR3 protein. This repertoire shows more than 1,400,000 distinct CDR3 sequences, 42% found once; its top ten account for approximately 7.9%. Sequenced sample: blood. Every receptor here comes from a woman under 30 in good health.

The gene calls are TRBV5-5 and TRBJ1-1; TRBD1 matches at 10 bases. Trimming removed 4 bases from V and 0 bases from J; junction bases left unmatched: 9. The CDR3 covers 17 residues. Germline values: CDR1 SGHKS, CDR2 YYEKEE (reference sequence). The CDR3 sequence: CASSTRTGGWMNTEAFF. CDR3 nucleotides: TGTGCCAGCAGCACGCGGACAGGGGGTTGGATGAACACTGAAGCTTTCTTT. Full variable domain (remainder filled in from reference TRBV5-5 and TRBJ1-1): DAGVTQSPTHLIKTRGQQVTLRCSPISGHKSVSWYQQVLGQGPQFIFQYYEKEERGRGNFPDRFSARQFPNYSSELNVNALLLGDSALYLCASSTRTGGWMNTEAFFGQGTRLTVV.

Remarks on this clonotype: At one boundary the junction diverges from the germline segment, which might be a read error. The chain couples TRBV12-3 or TRBV12-4 to TRBJ1-2; possible D gene TRBD1, 6 bases. This CDR3 is built from 15 residues. The CDR3 DNA sequence: TGTACCAGCATCCTAGGGGGGGGGGCAGTACGTGGCTACACCTTC. The encoded protein is CTSILGGGAVRGYTF.

This clonotype showed up many times. The rearrangement links TRBV4-1 to TRBJ2-5; 10 nucleotides agree with TRBD2. V shed 2 bases and J 5 bases; nucleotides not matched to a gene: 5. Germline V gene data show CDR1 as MGHRA and CDR2 as YSYEKL. This CDR3 comprises 15 residues. CDR3 DNA sequence: TGCGCCAGCAGCCAACCCGGACTAGCGGTCGAGACCCAGTACTTC. As protein: CASSQPGLAVETQYF.

This clonotype came up a few times. The rearrangement links TRBV10-3 to TRBJ1-2, with D hard to call. V lost 3 bases and J 3 bases, leaving 8 bases between the germline ends. In germline, CDR1 is ENHRY, CDR2 SYGVKD. There are 13 residues in the CDR3. CDR3 loop: CAISDEGDYGYTF. CDR3 in DNA: TGTGCCATCAGTGACGAGGGAGACTATGGCTACACCTTC.

CDR3 region: CSAARGGGTDTQYF. The CDR3 region has the DNA TGCAGTGCTGCCCGGGGGGGAGGCACAGATACGCAGTATTTT. V gene TRBV20-1 combines with J gene TRBJ2-3, with TRBD2 identical over 8 bases. Per germline, CDR1 DFQATT and CDR2 SNEGSKA (reference sequence). The V segment lost 5 bases and the J segment 1 base; nucleotides outside the gene matches: 5. CDR3 length equals 14 residues.

The gene calls are TRBV27 and TRBJ1-2; no definite D call. The ends were cut back, 2 bases at V and 8 bases at J, with 12 bases in the middle. The CDR3 loop spans 13 amino acids. Germline V gene data show CDR1 as MNHEY and CDR2 as SMNVEV (reference sequence). The CDR3 loop is CASSLNGGQGYTF. The CDR3 DNA follows: TGTGCCAGCAGTTTAAATGGTGGTCAAGGCTACACCTTC.

Concerning this clonotype: Its ends do not fully match the called genes, so a read error is possible. J is TRBJ2-1 and V is TRBV5-1; tentatively, D is TRBD2 (6 bases). The CDR3 is 13 amino acids. The germline gives CDR1 SGHRS, CDR2 YFSETQ. CDR3 sequence: CAGSLDYHNEQFF. The DNA for the CDR3 is TGCGCCGGCAGCTTGGACTACCACAATGAGCAGTTCTTC.

This clonotype was seen just once. The genes are TRBV27 and TRBJ2-1, with TRBD2 as a possible D gene (5 bases). The CDR3 runs 14 residues. V gave up 4 bases and J gave up 9 bases, with 16 bases separating them. CDR1 is MNHEY and CDR2 is SMNVEV in the germline V gene (reference sequence). DNA of the CDR3: TGTGCCAGCAGTTCCGGACTTTTTTGGGGTGAGCAGTTCTTC. The encoded protein is CASSSGLFWGEQFF.

This clonotype came up once. V gene TRBV29-1 combines with J gene TRBJ1-1; D is perhaps TRBD1 (6 bases). V lost 0 bases to trimming and J lost 1 base, with 18 bases between them. CDR1 SQVTM and CDR2 ANQGSEA come from the germline V gene. The CDR3 has 17 amino acids. The CDR3 spells CSVEEVGEPRGNTEAFF. The DNA for the CDR3 is TGCAGCGTTGAAGAGGTAGGCGAACCCAGGGGGAACACTGAAGCTTTCTTT.

The chain recombines TRBV2 with TRBJ2-7, with TRBD1 identical over 7 bases. Losses at the gene ends were 5 bases for V and 2 bases for J; bases not matched to a gene: 6. This CDR3 is 14 amino acids long. Germline-derived CDR1 and CDR2 are SNHLY and FYNNEI. For the CDR3, the DNA is TGTGCCAGCAGTAAGGGGGCTTTAACCTACGAGCAGTACTTC. Amino acids: CASSKGALTYEQYF.

This chain uses TRBV20-1 with TRBJ1-1; D is perhaps TRBD1 (6 bases). The CDR3 runs to 14 residues. Trimming shortened V by 3 bases and J by 4 bases, and 15 bases separated the two germline ends. The germline V gene encodes CDR1 DFQATT and CDR2 SNEGSKA (reference sequence). Here the CDR3 reads CSARSGGWGTEAFF. The CDR3 region has the DNA TGCAGTGCTAGGTCGGGGGGCTGGGGCACTGAAGCTTTCTTT.

This clonotype was found a few times. This sequence joins TRBV9 and TRBJ2-3; 12 nucleotides line up with TRBD2. The CDR3 runs 16 residues. From germline, CDR1 is SGDLS and CDR2 YYNGEE. The V and J ends lost 4 bases and 6 bases, in that order; junction bases with no gene match: 9. The CDR3 sequence: CASSLTSSGGGDTQYF. In nucleotides, the CDR3 is TGTGCCAGCAGCTTAACGTCTAGCGGGGGGGGTGATACGCAGTATTTT.

This clonotype was found many times. The chain is built from TRBV6-4 and TRBJ2-1, with D perhaps TRBD2 (5 bases). The CDR3 has 15 residues. Germline V gives CDR1 MRHNA, CDR2 SNTAGT. The V and J ends lost 0 bases and 2 bases respectively, with 8 bases between them. CDR3: CASSDSSGAYNEQFF. Here the CDR3 DNA reads TGTGCCAGCAGTGACTCGAGCGGAGCCTACAATGAGCAGTTCTTC.

This clonotype was seen only a few times. J is TRBJ1-1 and V is TRBV15; the D gene is possibly TRBD1 (6 bases). Germline assignment: CDR1 LNHNV and CDR2 YYDKDF (reference sequence). This CDR3 region has 15 residues. Between the trimmed V and J ends, which lost 7 bases and 0 bases, there was a span of 15 bases. The CDR3 protein is CATTQGGSMNTEAFF. DNA for the CDR3: TGTGCCACCACCCAAGGGGGTAGCATGAACACTGAAGCTTTCTTT.

CDR3 bases: TGCAGTGCTAACCAACTGCTGAGCTCCTACAATGAGCAGTTCTTC. This sequence encodes CSANQLLSSYNEQFF. The chain is built from TRBV20-1 and TRBJ2-1; D is unclear. Germline loops: CDR1 DFQATT, CDR2 SNEGSKA (reference sequence). Trimming shortened V by 4 bases and J by 0 bases, and 13 bases separated the two germline ends. This CDR3 region has 15 residues.

The chain combines TRBV6-2 or TRBV6-3 with TRBJ2-7; D ambiguous. The assigned J gene may be wrong: the sequence end matches TRBJ2-5 better. The germline gives CDR1 MNHEY, CDR2 SVGEGT. The CDR3 length is 15 residues. CDR3 in DNA: TGTGCCAGCAGTTCCCTCAAGAGCTTGGATGAGACCCAGTACTTC. Encoded protein: CASSSLKSLDETQYF.

This rearrangement joins TRBV19 to TRBJ2-6; D is perhaps TRBD1 (6 bases). Germline CDR1 is LNHDA and CDR2 is SQIVND (reference sequence). The CDR3 has 16 residues. Deletions cut 7 bases from V and 5 bases from J, with 18 bases between. The CDR3 reads CASTQLDRKRANVLTF. The CDR3 DNA reads as TGTGCCAGTACCCAACTCGACAGGAAGAGGGCCAACGTCCTGACTTTC.

The chain employs TRBV3-1 and TRBJ2-3, with 12 bases matching TRBD2. Germline CDR1 and CDR2: LGHDT and YNNKEL (reference sequence). The CDR3 has 17 amino acids. With 1 base clipped from V and 5 bases from J, the junction kept 7 bases outside the gene matches. The CDR3 DNA is TGTGCCAGCAGCCAAGTTACTAGCGGGGGGCCCGGAGATACGCAGTATTTT. It specifies CASSQVTSGGPGDTQYF.

This clonotype was detected only once. The chain carries TRBV6-6 and TRBJ2-1; D may match TRBD1 or TRBD2 (5 bases each). The ends were cut back, 6 bases at V and 14 bases at J, with 23 bases in the middle. CDR1 MNHNY and CDR2 SVGAGI come from the germline V gene (reference sequence). The CDR3 totals 14 residues. CDR3 sequence reads: CASSPGAQVITEFF. The CDR3, as DNA: TGTGCCAGCAGCCCCGGGGCCCAGGTTATTACGGAGTTCTTC.

In this sample, this clonotype turned up once. The chain joins TRBV5-5 to TRBJ2-2, with a tentative D call TRBD2 (7 bases). CDR3 length equals 15 residues. CDR1 and CDR2 (germline): SGHKS, YYEKEE (reference sequence). V was cut by 6 bases and J by 3 bases, with 15 bases left in between. CDR3 residues: CASMRDGGHTGELFF. The CDR3 nucleotides are TGTGCCAGCATGAGGGACGGGGGGCACACCGGGGAGCTGTTTTTT.

V is TRBV28 and J is TRBJ1-2, with D possibly being TRBD1 (5 bases). Trimming took 3 bases from V and 4 from J, leaving 15 bases between them. Germline CDR1 is MDHEN and CDR2 is SYDVKM. The CDR3 covers 15 residues. CDR3: CASSLGLQEPYGYTF. The DNA for the CDR3 is TGTGCCAGCAGTTTGGGATTACAGGAGCCCTATGGCTACACCTTC.

In the case of this clonotype: A much larger clone is a single base away; this may be a read error. The chain carries TRBV10-3 and TRBJ2-7, with D perhaps matching TRBD1 (5 bases). The ends were cut back, 4 bases at V and 3 bases at J, with 13 bases in the middle. The CDR3 is 14 amino acids. Per germline, CDR1 ENHRY and CDR2 SYGVKD. CDR3 coding DNA: TGTGCCATCAGTGTACAGGAATCGTTCTACGAGCAGTACTTC. It codes for CAISVQESFYEQYF.

The chain combines TRBV20-1 with TRBJ2-3; tentative D call: TRBD1 (6 bases). Germline loops: CDR1 DFQATT, CDR2 SNEGSKA (reference sequence). Trimming pared 2 bases from V and 6 bases from J, leaving 18 bases between. CDR3 size: 15 residues. The CDR3 sequence: CSARPLQGYGDTQYF. The CDR3 bases are TGCAGTGCTAGACCTCTTCAGGGGTACGGGGATACGCAGTATTTT.

J is TRBJ2-1 and V is TRBV11-1; D gene ambiguous. V was clipped by 5 bases and J by 0 bases, with 14 bases between them. The CDR3 contains 16 residues. From germline, CDR1 is SGHAT and CDR2 FQDESV (reference sequence). CDR3 region: CASSITAALSYNEQFF. The CDR3 DNA reads as TGTGCCAGCAGCATAACAGCAGCCCTCTCCTACAATGAGCAGTTCTTC.

The V gene is TRBV6-5, the J gene TRBJ2-3; TRBD2 might be the D (5 bases). Germline V lookup: CDR1 MNHEY, CDR2 SVGAGI. The V gene lost 6 bases and the J gene lost 1 base, with 11 bases spanning the gap. CDR3 length: 14 residues. CDR3: CASRTDSGTDTQYF. The CDR3 nucleotides read TGTGCCAGCAGGACGGACTCCGGCACAGATACGCAGTATTTT.

V usage is TRBV29-1 and J usage is TRBJ2-3, with D maybe TRBD2 (6 bases). Trimming removed 3 bases from V and 4 bases from J, with 38 bases in between. Germline V lookup: CDR1 SQVTM, CDR2 ANQGSEA. The length of the CDR3 is 22 residues. CDR3 nucleotides: TGCAGCGTTGATTGGGTGCGGTCAACGGCGCTAGCGACTGTCACGGGGCCAGATACGCAGTATTTT. Its protein is CSVDWVRSTALATVTGPDTQYF.

The genes are TRBV20-1 and TRBJ2-3, with 7 bases fitting TRBD2. V gave up 0 bases and J gave up 1 base; unmatched junction bases: 7. The CDR3 spans 16 residues. In germline, CDR1 is DFQATT, CDR2 SNEGSKA (reference sequence). The CDR3 DNA is TGCAGTGCTAGAGATCCGGCTAGCGGACGCACAGATACGCAGTATTTT. It encodes CSARDPASGRTDTQYF.

In regard to this clonotype: Sequence at one end of the junction differs from germline and may be a read error. This chain links TRBV6-1 with TRBJ1-2; TRBD1 matches 7 bases. This CDR3 spans 15 amino acids. Germline V CDR1 and CDR2: MNHNS, SASEGT. As DNA, the CDR3 is TGTGCCAGCAGTGAAGCGGTGACAGGGCTATATGGCTACACTTTC. Translation: CASSEAVTGLYGYTF.

The rearrangement links TRBV9 to TRBJ2-5; 9 nucleotides agree with TRBD2. The DNA end lines up better with TRBJ2-7; the J call may be wrong. The CDR3 covers 15 residues. Germline V lookup: CDR1 SGDLS, CDR2 YYNGEE. CDR3 loop: CASSDGGGALREQYF. The CDR3 nucleotides read TGTGCCAGCAGCGACGGCGGGGGGGCCCTTCGCGAGCAGTACTTC.

The chain recombines TRBV2 with TRBJ2-3, with 8 bases that match TRBD2. This CDR3 spans 19 amino acids. In germline, CDR1 is SNHLY, CDR2 FYNNEI. V gave up 1 base and J gave up 3 bases; unmatched junction bases: 15. The CDR3 here is CASSEEGIAGTLRTDTQYF. In DNA, the CDR3 is TGTGCCAGCAGTGAAGAGGGAATAGCGGGAACCCTAAGGACAGATACGCAGTATTTT.